The 30 T cell receptor beta chains listed next were all sequenced from one sample in a study of CD8+ T cells in alopecia areata. TCR sequencing used cDNA made by reverse transcription of extracted RNA. Profiled with immunoSEQ multiplex PCR; TCRdb holds only in-frame clones, not every one. The sample has some 180,000 clones; 40% to 65% are singletons. Treatment described: oral pan-JAK inhibitor, 5-10 mg twice daily. This sample comprised CD8+ T cells sorted from blood, obtained at week 24, from a patient treated with tofacitinib. These receptors originate from a human donor with alopecia areata.

This chain connects TRBV4-3 to TRBJ1-2; D is ambiguous. With 1 base removed from V and 6 bases from J, the gap between germline ends came to 9 bases. Germline CDR1 reads LGHNA; CDR2 reads YSLEER. This CDR3 region has 13 residues. The DNA of the CDR3 is TGCGCCAGCAGCCAAGGGCCAGGAGATGGCTACACCTTC. Its protein product is CASSQGPGDGYTF.

CDR3 coding DNA: TGTGCCAGCAGCTCAGGACAGGCGGCTGAAGCTTTCTTT. Translation gives CASSSGQAAEAFF. This chain joins TRBV13 and TRBJ1-1; 7 bases fit TRBD1. CDR3 length: 13 amino acids. V shed 4 bases and J 6 bases; nucleotides not matched to a gene: 5. CDR1 PRHDT and CDR2 FYEKMQ come from the germline V gene (reference sequence).

This chain connects TRBV30 to TRBJ1-2; TRBD1 aligns across 10 bases. V dropped 5 bases and J dropped 8; count of bases not matched to a gene: 8. Germline assignment: CDR1 GTSNPN and CDR2 SVGIG (reference sequence). This CDR3 contains 13 residues. This CDR3 is CAWGVGTGEGYTF. CDR3 coding DNA: TGTGCCTGGGGAGTTGGGACAGGGGAGGGCTACACCTTC.

The chain is built from TRBV6-1 and TRBJ2-7; D is perhaps TRBD1 (5 bases). From germline, CDR1 is MNHNS and CDR2 SASEGT. V lost 7 bases and J 3 bases, leaving 10 bases between the germline ends. The CDR3 sequence is 12 residues long. CDR3 region: CASKYDSYEQYF. CDR3 nucleotides: TGTGCCAGCAAATATGACAGCTACGAGCAGTACTTC.

The J gene is TRBJ2-7, the V gene TRBV4-3; the match to TRBD2 covers 8 bases. The junction had 8 bases not matched to a gene; V was cut back by 0 bases and J by 1 base. CDR1 is LGHNA and CDR2 is YSLEER in the germline V gene. The CDR3 has 17 residues. Here the CDR3 reads CASSQEYRGGWSYEQYF. The CDR3 DNA follows: TGCGCCAGCAGCCAAGAATACCGGGGGGGCTGGTCCTACGAGCAGTACTTC.

CDR3 region: CASSPGGGEQYF. The CDR3, as DNA: TGTGCCAGCAGTCCGGGGGGCGGCGAGCAGTACTTC. The rearrangement uses TRBV6-5 and TRBJ2-7, with a tentative D call TRBD2 (7 bases). The CDR3 sequence is 12 residues long. V lost 5 bases to trimming and J lost 6 bases, with 11 bases between them. Germline V gene data show CDR1 as MNHEY and CDR2 as SVGAGI.

In DNA, the CDR3 is TGTGCCAGCAGCCCTCGACTCTACTCCTACGAGCAGTACTTC. Protein product: CASSPRLYSYEQYF. The chain carries TRBV9 and TRBJ2-5; D ambiguous. The J call may be wrong; the DNA end is better matched by TRBJ2-7. Germline V gene lookup returns CDR1 SGDLS and CDR2 YYNGEE. The CDR3 extends over 14 amino acids.

This clone was detected only a few times. This chain connects TRBV30 to TRBJ1-1; D may be TRBD1 (5 bases). The V gene lost 2 bases and the J gene lost 6 bases, with 16 bases spanning the gap. CDR1 GTSNPN and CDR2 SVGIG come from the germline V gene (reference sequence). There are 14 residues in the CDR3. The CDR3 loop reads CAWSSTEYFSEAFF. The CDR3 coding sequence is TGTGCCTGGAGTTCGACAGAATATTTCTCTGAAGCTTTCTTT.

This rearrangement joins TRBV28 to TRBJ1-6, with no clear D. The CDR3 covers 11 residues. In germline, CDR1 is MDHEN, CDR2 SYDVKM. V was clipped by 3 bases and J by 10 bases, with 4 bases between them. The DNA of the CDR3 is TGTGCCAGCAGTTTTTCGTCACCCCTCCACTTT. Translation: CASSFSSPLHF.

The V call is TRBV5-6, the J call TRBJ1-2, with 8 bases that match TRBD1. The CDR3 spans 15 residues. Germline V gives CDR1 SGHDT, CDR2 YYEEEE. The ends lost 0 bases at V and 8 bases at J; junction bases unmatched: 9. The CDR3 nucleotides are TGTGCCAGCAGCTTGGCTGGGACAGGTGCCGGCGGCTACACCTTC. Translation gives CASSLAGTGAGGYTF. Complete variable domain (other parts from reference TRBV5-6 and TRBJ1-2): DAGVTQSPTHLIKTRGQQVTLRCSPKSGHDTVSWYQQALGQGPQFIFQYYEEEERQRGNFPDRFSGHQFPNYSSELNVNALLLGDSALYLCASSLAGTGAGGYTFGSGTRLTVV.

This clone was seen a handful of times. The V and J genes are TRBV28 and TRBJ2-3; D is unresolved. This CDR3 has 16 amino acids. V gave up 2 bases and J gave up 1 base, with 13 bases separating them. CDR1 and CDR2 from the germline V gene are MDHEN and SYDVKM. In DNA form, the CDR3 reads TGTGCCAGCAGTTTAACCCTAGGTAGCCGCACAGATACGCAGTATTTT. This translates into CASSLTLGSRTDTQYF. Full variable domain (remainder filled in from reference TRBV28 and TRBJ2-3): DVKVTQSSRYLVKRTGEKVFLECVQDMDHENMFWYRQDPGLGLRLIYFSYDVKMKEKGDIPEGYSVSREKKERFSLILESASTNQTSMYLCASSLTLGSRTDTQYFGPGTRLTVL.

CDR3 in DNA: TGTGCTAGTGGTTTGACGGATTCTGGGGCCAACGTCCTGACTTTC. This encodes CASGLTDSGANVLTF. The chain recombines TRBV12-5 with TRBJ2-6; unclear D gene. Germline lookup yields CDR1 LGHNT and CDR2 FRNRAP. The CDR3 runs 15 residues. Between the trimmed V and J ends, which lost 2 bases and 1 base, there was a span of 6 bases. Supplemented by reference TRBV12-5 and TRBJ2-6, the full variable domain reads DARVTQTPRHKVTEMGQEVTMRCQPILGHNTVFWYRQTMMQGLELLAYFRNRAPLDDSGMPKDRFSAEMPDATLATLKIQPSEPRDSAVYFCASGLTDSGANVLTFGAGSRLTVL.

The chain is built from TRBV7-3 and TRBJ1-5, with D perhaps TRBD1 (5 bases). Trimming left V 5 bases short and J 6 bases short, with 11 bases between. The CDR3 loop spans 13 amino acids. CDR1 is SGHTA and CDR2 is FQGTGA in the germline V gene. CDR3 nucleotides: TGTGCCAGCAGCCCCGGGGCGGGTCAGCCCCAGCATTTT. It translates to CASSPGAGQPQHF.

The rearrangement links TRBV27 to TRBJ1-5; the D gene is possibly TRBD1 (5 bases). V lost 8 bases and J lost 2, with 13 bases in between. This CDR3 spans 14 amino acids. Germline assignment: CDR1 MNHEY and CDR2 SMNVEV (reference sequence). The CDR3: CASSRGSGNQPQHF. The CDR3, as DNA: TGTGCCAGCTCGAGGGGATCGGGCAATCAGCCCCAGCATTTT.

Notes on this clone: Other DNA sequences in the sample encode the same CDR3. The J gene is TRBJ1-1, the V gene TRBV5-6; D is ambiguous. Germline CDR1 SGHDT, CDR2 YYEEEE. Trimming left V 0 bases short and J 4 bases short, with 7 bases between. The CDR3 contains 13 residues. The chain's CDR3 is CASSLGVGTEAFF. CDR3 bases: TGTGCCAGCAGCTTGGGAGTGGGCACTGAAGCTTTCTTT.

The chain recombines TRBV7-2 with TRBJ2-2, with D possibly matching TRBD1 (5 bases). In germline, CDR1 is SGHTA, CDR2 FQGNSA. This CDR3 has 15 residues. V lost 3 bases to trimming and J lost 0 bases, with 8 bases between them. CDR3 in amino acids: CASSLRTTNTGELFF. CDR3 DNA sequence: TGTGCCAGCAGCTTGAGGACAACGAACACCGGGGAGCTGTTTTTT.

This clone was seen a few times. This chain uses TRBV10-3 with TRBJ2-1; D gene unclear. From germline, CDR1 is ENHRY and CDR2 SYGVKD. This CDR3 has 13 amino acids. V lost 0 bases, J lost 7 bases, and 7 bases lay in between. The CDR3 nucleotides read TGTGCCATCAGTGAGTCGAGACTTAATGAGCAGTTCTTC. It encodes CAISESRLNEQFF.

This chain uses TRBV11-2 with TRBJ2-3, with TRBD1 as a possible D gene (6 bases). This CDR3 contains 16 residues. Germline assignment: CDR1 SGHAT and CDR2 FQNNGV. The V end lost 1 base, the J end lost 4 bases, and 15 bases lay between the germline ends. The CDR3 region has the DNA TGTGCCAGCAGCTTAGCTGGCAGGGGTTCCGCAGATACGCAGTATTTT. This gives the protein CASSLAGRGSADTQYF.

This chain links TRBV29-1 with TRBJ2-2; tentative D call: TRBD2 (6 bases). Trimming cost V 3 bases and J 2 bases, with 7 bases left between them. The CDR3 is 13 amino acids. Germline assignment: CDR1 SQVTM and CDR2 ANQGSEA. DNA of the CDR3: TGCAGCGTTGAGGAGGGAAACACCGGGGAGCTGTTTTTT. Encoded protein: CSVEEGNTGELFF.

This clone appeared a single time. The chain carries TRBV29-1 and TRBJ2-1, with D maybe TRBD1 (5 bases). V gave up 3 bases and J gave up 6 bases, with 12 bases separating them. Per the germline V gene, CDR1 is SQVTM and CDR2 is ANQGSEA. The length of the CDR3 is 13 residues. CDR3 nucleotides: TGCAGCGTTGACAGACAAAGGGGCAATGAGCAGTTCTTC. Residues: CSVDRQRGNEQFF.

The chain carries TRBV27 and TRBJ1-6; the D is unclear. Germline V gene sequence: CDR1 MNHEY, CDR2 SMNVEV (reference sequence). V lost 10 bases and J lost 5, with 24 bases in between. The CDR3 runs 17 residues. The CDR3, as DNA: TGTGCCACCCTCCCCTCCAGCTCGACCATTAATAATTCACCCCTCCACTTT. Protein: CATLPSSSTINNSPLHF.

This clone was detected only a few times. The rearrangement links TRBV4-3 to TRBJ2-3; TRBD1 agrees at 8 bases. V trimming: 1 base; J trimming: 2 bases; junction bases outside the gene matches: 5. CDR1 and CDR2 (germline): LGHNA, YSLEER. The CDR3 has 16 residues. This CDR3 reads CASSQGAGGVTDTQYF. For the CDR3, the DNA is TGCGCCAGCAGCCAAGGGGCAGGGGGCGTCACAGATACGCAGTATTTT.

The chain is built from TRBV11-2 and TRBJ2-5, with D unclear. The CDR3 is 11 residues long. Trimming stripped 3 bases from V and 5 bases from J, with 4 bases between. Germline values: CDR1 SGHAT, CDR2 FQNNGV. For the CDR3, the DNA is TGTGCCAGCAGCTTGAAGGAGACCCAGTACTTC. Translating it yields CASSLKETQYF.

The rearrangement links TRBV29-1 to TRBJ2-1; 7 nucleotides align to TRBD2. Germline assignment: CDR1 SQVTM and CDR2 ANQGSEA. CDR3 length: 13 residues. The V segment lost 5 bases and the J segment 2 bases; nucleotides outside the gene matches: 3. CDR3 residues: CSVWDYTYNEQFF. The CDR3 coding sequence is TGCAGCGTTTGGGACTACACCTACAATGAGCAGTTCTTC.

The V and J genes are TRBV9 and TRBJ2-1; D remains unclear. The V gene lost 0 bases and the J gene lost 8 bases, with 21 bases spanning the gap. The CDR3 is 17 residues long. CDR1 is SGDLS and CDR2 is YYNGEE in the germline V gene. CDR3 DNA sequence: TGTGCCAGCAGCGTAGCAGCTGGGGAAAGTACGAGGTATGAGCAGTTCTTC. This sequence encodes CASSVAAGESTRYEQFF.

The chain is built from TRBV5-6 and TRBJ2-7, with 10 bases identical to TRBD1. CDR1 is SGHDT, CDR2 YYEEEE, per germline. J gave up 4 bases and V 3 bases, and 4 bases lay outside the gene matches. The CDR3 is 14 amino acids. CDR3 nucleotide sequence: TGTGCCAGCAGCTCCGGGACAGGGGATTACGAGCAGTACTTC. Translation gives CASSSGTGDYEQYF.

The J gene is TRBJ2-4, the V gene TRBV23-1; D call uncertain. TRBV23-1 falls under the ORF class, with uncertain function. Between the trimmed V and J ends, which lost 2 bases and 0 bases, there was a span of 11 bases. This CDR3 contains 16 residues. The CDR3 DNA sequence: TGCGCCAGCAGTCAACTCCCAGAAACAGCCAAAAACATTCAGTACTTC. This sequence encodes CASSQLPETAKNIQYF.

This clone was picked up a small number of times. The chain recombines TRBV7-8 with TRBJ2-7; the match to TRBD2 covers 14 bases. Germline loops: CDR1 SGHVS, CDR2 FQNEAQ. The J segment lost 3 bases and the V segment lost 5 bases, leaving 3 bases of the junction unmatched. The CDR3 extends over 15 amino acids. CDR3 bases: TGTGCCAGCAGCGCAGGGACTAGCGGGGGCTACGAGCAGTACTTC. Residues: CASSAGTSGGYEQYF.

The V call is TRBV29-1, the J call TRBJ2-7, with TRBD1 matching over 7 bases. The germline V gene encodes CDR1 SQVTM and CDR2 ANQGSEA. Trimming at V came to 4 bases and at J to 2 bases, leaving 17 bases not matched to a gene. This CDR3 is built from 17 residues. Here the CDR3 reads CSVVFPTTRDSPYEQYF. The CDR3 region has the DNA TGCAGCGTTGTGTTCCCCACCACCAGGGACAGCCCCTACGAGCAGTACTTC.

This clone has more than one count but fewer than ten. The rearrangement joins TRBV27 to TRBJ2-4, with D maybe TRBD2 (6 bases). The CDR3 totals 14 residues. Trimming removed 7 bases at V and 1 base at J, with 11 bases between. CDR1 and CDR2 from the germline V gene are MNHEY and SMNVEV (reference sequence). The CDR3 coding sequence is TGTGCCAGCAACGCTCGGGGGGCCAAAAACATTCAGTACTTC. Protein sequence: CASNARGAKNIQYF.